The next 2 T cell receptor beta chains were all read from a single sample in a study of response to subunit inactivated influenza vaccine. In TCRdb, the RT-PCR reads were re-called with MiXCR into one record per CDR3 protein. The sample includes 800,000 to 1,000,000 distinct CDR3 sequences, less than 25% seen only once; the top ten take roughly a tenth. The material sequenced was PBMCs from blood, taken approximately 5 days after vaccination. Receptor source: a man between 50 and 59 years old who received an inactivated influenza vaccine.

The chain uses TRBV7-2 and TRBJ2-5; D possibly corresponds to TRBD1 (6 bases). The CDR3 loop spans 13 amino acids. V was cut by 5 bases and J by 3 bases, with 10 bases left in between. Looked up from germline, CDR1 is SGHTA and CDR2 is FQGNSA. The CDR3, as DNA: TGTGCCAGCAGCACTCGGACAGAAGAGACCCAGTACTTC. The encoded protein is CASSTRTEETQYF.

This clonotype was seen a few times. The CDR3 region is CSASSGPRNQPQHF. CDR3 coding DNA: TGCAGTGCTAGTTCAGGGCCGCGCAATCAGCCCCAGCATTTT. The J gene is TRBJ1-5, the V gene TRBV20-1; D is perhaps TRBD1 (5 bases). CDR3 length equals 14 residues. The V and J ends lost 3 bases and 2 bases respectively, with 11 bases between them. Germline V gene data show CDR1 as DFQATT and CDR2 as SNEGSKA (reference sequence).